This TCR beta chain was sequenced in a study of CD4 T cells in relation to SARS-CoV-2 and coronaviruses. Across the whole study: TCR beta CDR3s were sequenced after 10-day antigen culture of PBMCs. Study outcomes and limitations: Pre-pandemic and post-infection samples never came from the same donor. The cross-reactivity analysis covered only spike protein, not other viral proteins.

CDR1 and CDR2 (germline): MNHEY, SMNVEV (reference sequence). V dropped 8 bases and J dropped 0 bases, with 14 bases sitting between them. This CDR3 is 15 amino acids long. The unexposed donors gave CD4+ T cells in about 2011-2019, prior to COVID-19. The cells were cultured for 10 days before CD4+ T cells were isolated. As cell numbers allowed, unexposed-donor CD4+ T cells faced SARS-CoV-2 S/N and four cold-coronavirus spikes. Assay: immunoSEQ multiplex PCR; the TCRdb copy retains only in-frame clones and omits some. The repertoire holds some 29,000 clones, with about three quarters as singletons. Comment on this clone: Its antigen is unknown.

Material: CD4+ T cells from PBMCs, cultured in vitro. This chain links TRBV27 with TRBJ1-5, with a tentative D call TRBD1 (5 bases). The receptor was derived from a human donor in good health. The CDR3 sequence: CASGVFGGSNQPQHF. The CDR3 region has the DNA TGTGCCAGCGGAGTATTCGGGGGTAGCAATCAGCCCCAGCATTTT.